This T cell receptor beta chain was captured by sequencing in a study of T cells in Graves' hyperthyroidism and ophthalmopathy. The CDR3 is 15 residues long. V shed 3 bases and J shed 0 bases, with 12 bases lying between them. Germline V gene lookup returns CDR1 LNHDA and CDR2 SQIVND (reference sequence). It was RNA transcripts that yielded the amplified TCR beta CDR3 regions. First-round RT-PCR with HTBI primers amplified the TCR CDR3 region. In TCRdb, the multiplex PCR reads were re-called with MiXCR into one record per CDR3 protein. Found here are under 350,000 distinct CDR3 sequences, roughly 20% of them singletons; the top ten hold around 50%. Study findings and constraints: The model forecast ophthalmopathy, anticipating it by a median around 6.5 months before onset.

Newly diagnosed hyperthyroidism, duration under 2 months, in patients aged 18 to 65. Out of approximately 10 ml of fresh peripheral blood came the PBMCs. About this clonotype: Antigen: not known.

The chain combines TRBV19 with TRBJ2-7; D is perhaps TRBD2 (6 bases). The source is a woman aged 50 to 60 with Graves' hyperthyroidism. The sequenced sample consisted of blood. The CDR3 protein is CASSISDGSSYEQYF. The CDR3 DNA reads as TGTGCCAGTAGTATCTCGGACGGGAGCTCCTACGAGCAGTACTTC.